The 9 T cell receptor beta chains given below trace back to one sample, sequenced in a study of beta chain features in type 1 diabetes. Investigators reverse transcribed all isolated RNA, so they sequenced expressed TCRB transcripts. TCRdb's table, derived via immunoSEQ multiplex PCR, lists solely in-frame clones and lacks some. The data hold fewer than 250,000 clones, with 68% observed a single time. Sequencing was carried out using naive CD4+ T cells from blood. The receptor source for this set is a young man in good health.

V gene TRBV18 combines with J gene TRBJ1-1, with D tentatively TRBD1 (5 bases). Germline V gives CDR1 KGHSH, CDR2 LQKENI. V lost 4 bases and J lost 1, with 13 bases in between. There are 15 residues in the CDR3. CDR3 sequence reads: CASSLAGPKNTEAFF. For the CDR3, the DNA is TGTGCCAGCTCACTGGCAGGGCCCAAGAACACTGAAGCTTTCTTT.

V and J are TRBV4-3 and TRBJ2-5; TRBD1 is a possible D gene (5 bases). Germline-derived CDR1 and CDR2 are LGHNA and YSLEER. V was pared by 0 bases and J by 5 bases, with 19 bases between. The CDR3 runs 17 residues. The CDR3 nucleotides read TGCGCCAGCAGCCAAGATCAGGTCCCAGTATCAGGGGAGACCCAGTACTTC. It codes for CASSQDQVPVSGETQYF.

In this sample, this clone turned up a few times. The chain uses TRBV7-9 and TRBJ2-7, with 9 nucleotides matching TRBD1. Losses at the gene ends were 4 bases for V and 3 bases for J; bases not matched to a gene: 7. This CDR3 has 15 residues. Germline CDR1 is SEHNR and CDR2 is FQNEAQ (reference sequence). The CDR3 nucleotides read TGTGCCAGCAGCTCCCCCGACAGGGGGTTCTACGAGCAGTACTTC. Translated: CASSSPDRGFYEQYF.

The chain employs TRBV7-2 and TRBJ1-5; D unclear. V was trimmed by 1 base and J by 9 bases, leaving 10 bases between them. This CDR3 is 13 amino acids long. Germline CDR1 reads SGHTA; CDR2 reads FQGNSA. The CDR3 reads CASSLVSVPPQHF. DNA of the CDR3: TGTGCCAGCAGCTTAGTCTCGGTACCGCCCCAGCATTTT. The whole variable domain, filled in from reference TRBV7-2 and TRBJ1-5, reads GAGVSQSPSNKVTEKGKDVELRCDPISGHTALYWYRQSLGQGLEFLIYFQGNSAPDKSGLPSDRFSAERTGGSVSTLTIQRTQQEDSAVYLCASSLVSVPPQHFGDGTRLSIL.

The chain combines TRBV4-3 with TRBJ2-1; maybe TRBD2 (5 bases). Germline lookup yields CDR1 LGHNA and CDR2 YSLEER. V lost 3 bases and J lost 6, with 12 bases in between. The CDR3 sequence is 14 residues long. The DNA for the CDR3 is TGCGCCAGCAGCCACTTCCCGGCGGGCAATGAGCAGTTCTTC. It translates to CASSHFPAGNEQFF.

The rearrangement joins TRBV13 to TRBJ2-7; tentative D call: TRBD2 (6 bases). There are 15 residues in the CDR3. The V and J ends lost 1 base and 3 bases respectively, with 13 bases between them. The germline gives CDR1 PRHDT, CDR2 FYEKMQ (reference sequence). The CDR3, as DNA: TGTGCCAGCAGCTTAGTCGGCGGGATAGGCTACGAGCAGTACTTC. Its translation is CASSLVGGIGYEQYF.

The chain combines TRBV7-2 with TRBJ2-1, with D maybe TRBD1 (5 bases). The V end lost 6 bases, the J end lost 4 bases, and 10 bases lay between the germline ends. The CDR3 sequence is 13 residues long. Germline values: CDR1 SGHTA, CDR2 FQGNSA. In nucleotides, the CDR3 is TGTGCCAGCAGTTCGACAGATTACAATGAGCAGTTCTTC. Translated: CASSSTDYNEQFF.

This clone was recorded once. The J gene is TRBJ2-4, the V gene TRBV20-1, with D possibly being TRBD2 (5 bases). Per germline, CDR1 DFQATT and CDR2 SNEGSKA (reference sequence). The V and J ends lost 8 bases and 1 base respectively, with 6 bases between them. The CDR3 is made up of 11 amino acids. CDR3 protein: CSLAAKNIQYF. The CDR3 DNA follows: TGCAGTTTAGCGGCCAAAAACATTCAGTACTTC.

This chain uses TRBV2 with TRBJ1-5, with a tentative D call TRBD1 (6 bases). Germline V lookup: CDR1 SNHLY, CDR2 FYNNEI. The CDR3 extends over 14 amino acids. The ends were cut back, 4 bases at V and 7 bases at J, with 14 bases in the middle. CDR3 sequence reads: CASSATQGIQPQHF. The CDR3 DNA follows: TGTGCCAGCAGTGCAACCCAGGGGATCCAGCCCCAGCATTTT. Full variable domain (remainder filled in from reference TRBV2 and TRBJ1-5): EPEVTQTPSHQVTQMGQEVILRCVPISNHLYFYWYRQILGQKVEFLVSFYNNEISEKSEIFDDQFSVERPDGSNFTLKIRSTKLEDSAMYFCASSATQGIQPQHFGDGTRLSIL.